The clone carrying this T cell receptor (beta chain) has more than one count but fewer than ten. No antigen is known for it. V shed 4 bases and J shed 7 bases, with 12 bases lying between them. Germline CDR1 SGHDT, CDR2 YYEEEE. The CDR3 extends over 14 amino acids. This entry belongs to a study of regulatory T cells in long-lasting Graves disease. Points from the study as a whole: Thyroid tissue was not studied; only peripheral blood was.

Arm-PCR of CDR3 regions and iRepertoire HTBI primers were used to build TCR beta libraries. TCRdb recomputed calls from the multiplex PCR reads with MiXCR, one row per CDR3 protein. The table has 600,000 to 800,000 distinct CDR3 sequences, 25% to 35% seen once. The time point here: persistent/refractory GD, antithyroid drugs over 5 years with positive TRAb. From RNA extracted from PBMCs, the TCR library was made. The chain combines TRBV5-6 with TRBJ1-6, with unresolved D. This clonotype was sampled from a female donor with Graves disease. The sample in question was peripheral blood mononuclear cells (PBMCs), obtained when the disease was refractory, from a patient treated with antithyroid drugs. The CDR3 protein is CASSQWIANSPLHF. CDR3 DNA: TGTGCCAGCAGCCAATGGATCGCAAATTCACCCCTCCACTTT.